Described below is a single TCR beta chain sequence and its context. Its specificity is not known. This specimen belongs to a study of cytomegalovirus exposure and HLA in healthy donors. Study-level findings and limits: CMV antigen specificity was confirmed in vitro for a few CMV-associated chains.

V was pared by 3 bases and J by 0 bases, with 1 base of the junction left unmatched. The germline gives CDR1 KGHSH, CDR2 LQKENI. This CDR3 region has 15 residues. Primers for the PCR totalled 60 Vbeta and 13 Jbeta. Authors' processing steps: Approximately 11 million of the 80 million or so unique TCR beta chains counted in a later analysis were shared. Produced via immunoSEQ multiplex PCR; TCRdb's table is partial and in-frame only. V and J calls and clone size are as listed in that table; D and trimming were resolved from the DNA. Among 100,000 to 150,000 clones listed, roughly 78% were seen once. V usage is TRBV18 and J usage is TRBJ2-3; 9 nucleotides agree with TRBD2. The source material was PBMCs. The clonotype originates from a man aged 30 to 39 in good health and CMV-seronegative. DNA of the CDR3: TGTGCCAGCTCACCCACTAGCGGGAGCACAGATACGCAGTATTTT. It encodes CASSPTSGSTDTQYF. The full variable domain, rest sourced from reference TRBV18 and TRBJ2-3, is NAGVMQNPRHLVRRRGQEARLRCSPMKGHSHVYWYRQLPEEGLKFMVYLQKENIIDESGMPKERFSAEFPKEGPSILRIQQVVRGDSAAYFCASSPTSGSTDTQYFGPGTRLTVL.